Below, 18 T cell receptor beta chains from the same sample are listed, as sequenced in a study of cytomegalovirus exposure and HLA in healthy donors. The PCR contained 60 Vbeta and 13 Jbeta primers. Here immunoSEQ multiplex PCR was the method, and the copy in TCRdb shows in-frame clones only, minus some. This sample carries more than 70,000 clones, with 1.4% to 1.5% going to the ten biggest clones. Sequenced material: PBMCs. These receptors originate from a woman aged 55-69 years in good health and CMV-seronegative.

J is TRBJ2-5 and V is TRBV5-1, with 11 bases matching TRBD2. CDR1 SGHRS and CDR2 YFSETQ come from the germline V gene. After removal of 4 bases from V and 1 base from J, the junction contained 15 bases not matched to a gene. The CDR3 contains 19 residues. The CDR3 nucleotides are TGCGCCAGCAGCCTGGCGGGACTAGCGGCACCTGGGGGCCAAGAGACCCAGTACTTC. Translated, it gives CASSLAGLAAPGGQETQYF.

The chain couples TRBV6-1 to TRBJ2-7; weak D call: TRBD2 (6 bases). The V and J ends lost 7 bases and 3 bases respectively, with 16 bases between them. The germline CDR1 and CDR2 sequences are MNHNS and SASEGT. The CDR3 consists of 14 residues. The CDR3 sequence: CASNYPGLNYEQYF. CDR3 nucleotides: TGTGCCAGCAATTACCCGGGACTGAACTACGAGCAGTACTTC.

This rearrangement joins TRBV5-1 to TRBJ2-5; 9 nucleotides line up with TRBD1. The closer fit of TRBJ2-7 to the DNA end suggests the J call may be wrong. Germline V gives CDR1 SGHRS, CDR2 YFSETQ. This CDR3 is built from 15 residues. The CDR3 nucleotides are TGCGCCAGCAGCTTAACCGGGACAGGGCGATACGAGCAGTACTTC. It yields the protein CASSLTGTGRYEQYF.

The V call is TRBV5-1, the J call TRBJ2-7, with 10 bases matching TRBD1. Per germline, CDR1 SGHRS and CDR2 YFSETQ. The CDR3 contains 16 residues. V lost 2 bases to trimming and J lost 6 bases; unmatched junction nucleotides: 11. The CDR3 here is CASSFGDRGRTVEQYF. CDR3 DNA sequence: TGCGCCAGCAGCTTCGGTGACAGGGGGCGAACGGTCGAGCAGTACTTC.

The chain links TRBV7-9 to TRBJ1-3; no reliable D call. V lost 1 base, J lost 4 bases, and 8 bases lay in between. This CDR3 spans 14 amino acids. Germline V lookup: CDR1 SEHNR, CDR2 FQNEAQ (reference sequence). CDR3 DNA: TGTGCCAGCAGCTTAGGGGCAGACGGAAACACCATATATTTT. Translating gives CASSLGADGNTIYF.

By frequency, this clone is medium-sized. The chain combines TRBV19 with TRBJ1-4; no clear D gene. The CDR3 spans 15 residues. The V end lost 5 bases, the J end lost 3 bases, and 13 bases lay between the germline ends. Germline-derived CDR1 and CDR2 are LNHDA and SQIVND (reference sequence). The CDR3: CASSDHGGSNEKLFF. The CDR3 DNA reads TGTGCCAGTAGTGATCATGGAGGCTCTAATGAAAAACTGTTTTTT.

The V call is TRBV4-1, the J call TRBJ1-4, with D unresolved. This CDR3 comprises 14 residues. The V end lost 5 bases, the J end lost 0 bases, and 7 bases lay between the germline ends. From germline, CDR1 is MGHRA and CDR2 YSYEKL. The CDR3 here is CASSARATNEKLFF. CDR3 sequence (DNA): TGCGCCAGCAGCGCTCGGGCAACTAATGAAAAACTGTTTTTT.

The chain employs TRBV7-9 and TRBJ1-2; tentative D call: TRBD1 (6 bases). Per the germline V gene, CDR1 is SEHNR and CDR2 is FQNEAQ (reference sequence). V lost 10 bases to trimming and J lost 4 bases, with 16 bases between them. CDR3 length: 13 residues. CDR3 sequence reads: CAIAGGHIYGYTF. In nucleotides, the CDR3 is TGTGCCATTGCGGGGGGGCATATCTATGGCTACACCTTC.

DNA of the CDR3: TGCGCCAGCAGCTTCACAGGTGCCATGGAGACCCAGTACTTC. Protein: CASSFTGAMETQYF. The V and J genes are TRBV5-1 and TRBJ2-5; weak D call: TRBD1 (5 bases). This CDR3 has 14 residues. Germline CDR1 is SGHRS and CDR2 is YFSETQ. V was trimmed by 2 bases and J by 5 bases, leaving 13 bases between them.

CDR3: CASLRPGTSGSNEQFF. CDR3 coding DNA: TGTGCCAGCTTACGACCCGGGACTAGCGGGAGCAATGAGCAGTTCTTC. The genes are TRBV28 and TRBJ2-1, with TRBD2 identical over 14 bases. In germline, CDR1 is MDHEN, CDR2 SYDVKM. The CDR3 is 16 residues long. V lost 8 bases and J lost 6; bases outside the gene matches: 9.

V is TRBV18 and J is TRBJ1-1, with 8 positions matching TRBD1. J lost 5 bases, V lost 10 bases, and 6 bases had no gene match. The CDR3 is made up of 12 amino acids. Germline V gene data show CDR1 as KGHSH and CDR2 as LQKENI. CDR3 in DNA: TGTGCCACCCGACAGGGGTCGACTGAAGCTTTCTTT. Translating it yields CATRQGSTEAFF.

V is TRBV10-2 and J is TRBJ2-2; D perhaps matches TRBD1 (7 bases). The V gene's germline CDR1 is WSHSY and CDR2 SAAADI. CDR3 length equals 15 residues. Trimming stripped 11 bases from V and 4 bases from J, with 20 bases between. CDR3 DNA sequence: TGCGCCGGACTACCCACAGGGGTCGTCACCGGGGAGCTGTTTTTT. Encoded protein: CAGLPTGVVTGELFF.

The CDR3, as DNA: TGCGCCAGCAGCCGAGTCTTTGGGGGGGCTAACTCGGAGCAGTACTTC. This translates into CASSRVFGGANSEQYF. This sequence joins TRBV5-1 and TRBJ2-5, with D possibly matching TRBD2 (7 bases). CDR1 and CDR2 from the germline V gene are SGHRS and YFSETQ. V gave up 4 bases and J gave up 11 bases, with 27 bases separating them. The CDR3 runs 16 residues.

The chain has TRBV10-2 and TRBJ2-1; 14 nucleotides line up with TRBD2. The V and J ends lost 7 bases and 6 bases, in that order; junction bases with no gene match: 2. Germline V CDR1 and CDR2: WSHSY, SAAADI. This CDR3 has 14 amino acids. The CDR3 DNA sequence: TGCGCCAGCATCGGGACTAGCGGGAGCAATGAGCAGTTCTTC. Protein product: CASIGTSGSNEQFF.

With regard to this clone: The junction and the germline gene differ at one end; a read error may be behind it. The chain has TRBV7-8 and TRBJ2-7; D gene uncertain. The CDR3 covers 14 residues. CDR1 is SGHVS, CDR2 FQNEAQ, per germline. The DNA for the CDR3 is TGTGCCAGCAGCTCCTTGGAGTCGGGTAACAAGCACTACTTC. Amino acids: CASSSLESGNKHYF.

This chain connects TRBV15 to TRBJ2-1, with 7 positions matching TRBD2. Germline CDR1 reads LNHNV; CDR2 reads YYDKDF (reference sequence). This CDR3 region has 16 residues. J lost 5 bases, V lost 2 bases, and 9 bases had no gene match. As DNA, the CDR3 is TGTGCCACCAGCAGACCGATACTAGCGTTACACAATGAGCAGTTCTTC. Protein: CATSRPILALHNEQFF.

The V and J genes are TRBV9 and TRBJ2-1, with TRBD2 matching over 8 bases. With V trimmed by 0 bases and J by 16 bases, 12 bases remained unmatched. Germline CDR1 is SGDLS and CDR2 is YYNGEE. There are 14 residues in the CDR3. In DNA form, the CDR3 reads TGTGCCAGCAGCGTAGCTACTCGAGGGACTAGTCTATTCTTC. As protein: CASSVATRGTSLFF.

The chain recombines TRBV7-9 with TRBJ2-1; 10 bases line up with TRBD2. Per the germline V gene, CDR1 is SEHNR and CDR2 is FQNEAQ (reference sequence). The CDR3 totals 17 residues. Trimming removed 5 bases from V and 7 bases from J; junction bases left unmatched: 14. As DNA, the CDR3 is TGTGCCAGCAGCGGGGGGAGAGCGGGAGGGCCGGGTAATGAGCAGTTCTTC. Its protein is CASSGGRAGGPGNEQFF.